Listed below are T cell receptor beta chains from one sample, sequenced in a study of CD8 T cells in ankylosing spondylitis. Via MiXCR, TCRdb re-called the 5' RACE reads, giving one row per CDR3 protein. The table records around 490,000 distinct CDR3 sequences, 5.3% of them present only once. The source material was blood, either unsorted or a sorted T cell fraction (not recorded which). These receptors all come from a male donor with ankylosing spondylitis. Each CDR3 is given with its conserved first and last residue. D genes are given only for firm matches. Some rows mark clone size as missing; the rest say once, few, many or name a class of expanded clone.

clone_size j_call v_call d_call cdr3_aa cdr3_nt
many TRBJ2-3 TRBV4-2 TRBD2 CASSQALAGGTDTQYF TGTGCCAGCAGCCAGGCACTAGCGGGGGGGACAGATACGCAGTATTTT
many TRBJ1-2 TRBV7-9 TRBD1 CASSDDRGRFGYTF TGTGCCAGCAGCGACGACAGGGGGAGATTTGGCTACACCTTC
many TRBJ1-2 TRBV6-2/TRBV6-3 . CASSVPDNYGYTF TGTGCCAGCAGTGTTCCAGATAACTATGGCTACACCTTC
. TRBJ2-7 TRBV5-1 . CDSSGPSYYEQYF TGCGACAGTTCCGGGCCGAGCTACTACGAGCAGTACTTC
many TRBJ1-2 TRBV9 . CASTHLKETNYGYTF TGTGCCAGCACCCACCTAAAGGAAACTAACTATGGCTACACCTTC
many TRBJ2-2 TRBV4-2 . CASSQWSGASGTGELFF TGTGCCAGCAGCCAATGGTCTGGGGCCTCGGGAACCGGGGAGCTGTTTTTT
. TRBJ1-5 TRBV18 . CASSLIQGNQPQHF TGTGCCAGCTCACTCATTCAGGGTAACCAGCCCCAGCATTTT
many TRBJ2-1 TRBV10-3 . CAISRGGGGYNEQFF TGTGCCATCAGTCGAGGAGGGGGAGGCTACAATGAGCAGTTCTTC
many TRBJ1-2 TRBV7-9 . CASSSVGVDYGYTF TGTGCCAGCAGCTCCGTAGGGGTTGACTATGGCTACACCTTC
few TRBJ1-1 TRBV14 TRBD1 CASRNLAGGVNTEAFF TGTGCCAGCAGAAATTTGGCAGGGGGCGTTAACACTGAAGCTTTCTTT
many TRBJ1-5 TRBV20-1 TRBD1 CSAGRDRVQPQHF TGCAGTGCAGGAAGGGACAGGGTCCAGCCCCAGCATTTT
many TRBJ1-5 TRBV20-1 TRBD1 CSAWDRGFNQPQHF TGCAGTGCTTGGGACAGGGGTTTCAATCAGCCCCAGCATTTT
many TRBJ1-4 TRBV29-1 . CSVETVGATNEKLFF TGCAGCGTTGAAACAGTCGGCGCAACTAATGAAAAACTGTTTTTT
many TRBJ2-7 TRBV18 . CASSPLRGYYEQYF TGTGCCAGCTCACCACTTCGGGGATACTACGAGCAGTACTTC
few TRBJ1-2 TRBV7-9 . CASSLDSYSYGYTF TGTGCCAGCAGCTTGGACAGTTATTCTTATGGCTACACCTTC
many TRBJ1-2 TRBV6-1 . CASRKDNSRDGYTF TGTGCCAGCAGGAAGGACAATTCAAGGGATGGCTACACCTTC
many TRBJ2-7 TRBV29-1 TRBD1 CSVQQGAYEQYF TGCAGCGTTCAGCAGGGGGCCTACGAGCAGTACTTC
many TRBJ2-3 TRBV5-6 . CASSFGVGPDTQYF TGTGCCAGCAGCTTCGGGGTAGGGCCAGATACGCAGTATTTT
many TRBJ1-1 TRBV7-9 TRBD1 CASSSGTGSTEAFF TGTGCCAGCAGTTCAGGGACAGGTTCGACTGAAGCTTTCTTT
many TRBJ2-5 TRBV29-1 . CSVGASGETQYF TGCAGCGTAGGGGCTTCGGGAGAGACCCAGTACTTC
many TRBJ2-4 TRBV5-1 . CASSLGPESAKNIQYF TGCGCCAGCAGCTTGGGTCCTGAGTCAGCCAAAAACATTCAGTACTTC
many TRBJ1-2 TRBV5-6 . CASSLGYGSNYGYTF TGTGCCAGCAGCTTGGGTTATGGATCAAACTATGGCTACACCTTC
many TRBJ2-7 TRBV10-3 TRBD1 CAISWTGAYEQYF TGTGCCATCAGTTGGACAGGGGCATACGAGCAGTACTTC
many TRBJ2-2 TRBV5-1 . CASSLIQHGGGELFF TGCGCCAGCAGCTTGATCCAGCACGGGGGCGGGGAGCTGTTTTTT
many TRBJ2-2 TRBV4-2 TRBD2 CASSQDLALAGGSSGELFF TGTGCCAGCAGCCAAGATCTCGCACTAGCGGGAGGATCGAGCGGGGAGCTGTTTTTT
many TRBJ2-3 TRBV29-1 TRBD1 CSGDRDSDTQYF TGCAGCGGCGACAGGGATTCAGATACGCAGTATTTT
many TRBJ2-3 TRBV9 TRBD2 CASSVVNGGGADTQYF TGTGCCAGCAGCGTAGTTAACGGGGGGGGTGCAGATACGCAGTATTTT
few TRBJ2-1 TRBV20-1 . CSARITGTTNEQFF TGCAGTGCTAGAATCACCGGGACCACTAATGAGCAGTTCTTC
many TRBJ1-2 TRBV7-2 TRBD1 CASSLLGTVYGYTF TGTGCCAGCAGCCTTCTCGGGACAGTCTATGGCTACACCTTC
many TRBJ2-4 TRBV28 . CASSHPATEAKNIQYF TGTGCCAGCAGCCATCCCGCGACAGAGGCCAAAAACATTCAGTACTTC
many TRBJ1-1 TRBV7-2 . CASSLTKGEGTEAFF TGTGCCAGCAGCTTGACGAAGGGTGAGGGCACTGAAGCTTTCTTT
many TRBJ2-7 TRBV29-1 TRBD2 CSAAGESSYEQYF TGCAGCGCCGCGGGGGAGAGCTCCTACGAGCAGTACTTC
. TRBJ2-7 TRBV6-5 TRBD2 CASSSTSGSLREQYF TGTGCCAGCAGTTCGACTAGCGGGAGCCTCCGCGAGCAGTACTTC
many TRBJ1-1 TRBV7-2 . CASSFFRENTEAFF TGTGCCAGCAGCTTTTTTAGGGAGAACACTGAAGCTTTCTTT
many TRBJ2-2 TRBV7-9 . CVGRAEANTGELFF TGTGTCGGTCGGGCAGAGGCGAACACCGGGGAGCTGTTTTTT
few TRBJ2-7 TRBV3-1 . CASSHYRASSYEQYF TGTGCCAGCAGCCACTACAGGGCGAGCTCCTACGAGCAGTATTTC
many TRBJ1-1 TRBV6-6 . CASSYFDRAEAFF TGTGCCAGCAGTTACTTTGACAGAGCTGAAGCTTTCTTT
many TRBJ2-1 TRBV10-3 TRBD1 CAISDRDRETDEQFF TGTGCCATCAGTGACCGGGACAGGGAAACGGATGAGCAGTTCTTC
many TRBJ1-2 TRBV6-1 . CASSVRAGYGYTF TGTGCCAGCAGTGTAAGGGCAGGCTATGGCTACACCTTC
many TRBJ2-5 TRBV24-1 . CATSDTTPDRETQYF TGTGCCACCAGTGACACGACCCCCGACAGGGAGACCCAGTACTTC
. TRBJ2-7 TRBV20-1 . CSARDLDSYEQYF TGCAGTGCTAGAGACCTAGACTCCTACGAGCAGTACTTC
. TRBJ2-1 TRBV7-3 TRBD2 CARSSPGTSGRGDEQFF TGTGCCCGCAGCTCCCCCGGGACTAGCGGGAGAGGAGACGAGCAGTTCTTC
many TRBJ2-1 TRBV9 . CASSVVTAYNEQFF TGTGCCAGCAGCGTAGTCACAGCGTACAATGAGCAGTTCTTC
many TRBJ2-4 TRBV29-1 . CSIGDGSIQYF TGCAGCATTGGCGATGGATCCATTCAGTACTTC
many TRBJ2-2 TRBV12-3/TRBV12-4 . CASSLGMDTGELFF TGTGCCAGCAGTTTGGGAATGGACACCGGGGAGCTGTTTTTT
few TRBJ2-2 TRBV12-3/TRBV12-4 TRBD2 CARSPEGPGLGSFNGELFF TGTGCCCGCAGTCCCGAAGGACCGGGACTAGGTAGTTTTAACGGGGAGCTGTTTTTT
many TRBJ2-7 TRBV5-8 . CASSLPSGDEYSYEQYF TGTGCCAGCAGCTTGCCCTCGGGGGACGAATACTCCTACGAGCAGTACTTC
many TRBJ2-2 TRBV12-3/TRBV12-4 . CASSPDRAGELFF TGTGCCAGCAGCCCCGATCGGGCCGGGGAGCTGTTTTTT
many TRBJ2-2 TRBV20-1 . CSAPSGSNTGELFF TGCAGTGCTCCGAGCGGGTCGAACACCGGGGAGCTGTTTTTT